This T cell receptor (beta chain) came from a study of breast tumors, draining lymph nodes, adjacent tissues. Using its own MiXCR run on the multiplex PCR reads, TCRdb lists one record per CDR3 protein. The sample records roughly 260,000 distinct CDR3 sequences, roughly 31% being singletons. Samples came from axillary lymph nodes draining the breast cancer. A remark on this clonotype: What it binds is not known. The junction does not match germline at one end; this may be a read error.

Study observations and caveats: Luminal-like breast cancer showed significantly higher tumor–nontumor repertoire similarity than basal-like.

The clonotype originates from a female donor with breast cancer. Some clones in this sample may be carry-over from other donors' samples. Sequences were obtained from axillary lymph node tissue.

The CDR3 sequence: CSARDRGRLSCEQHF. The DNA of the CDR3 is TGCAGTGCTAGAGATCGGGGGAGGCTCTCCTGCGAGCAGCACTTC. V and J are TRBV20-1 and TRBJ2-7, with D possibly being TRBD2 (6 bases). CDR3 size: 15 residues. Germline CDR1 DFQATT, CDR2 SNEGSKA (reference sequence).